One and the same sample provided the 28 T cell receptor beta chains below, sequenced in a study of vaccination and CD4 T cells after COVID-19. Described treatment: approximately nine-day PBMC culture with coronavirus spike peptide pools or control peptides (ViraFEST assay). No antigen has been assigned to these receptors. The Oncomine TCR Beta short-read assay was what sequenced the DNA obtained from cultured CD4+ T cells. TCRdb redid the calling of the PCR reads with MiXCR, one entry per CDR3 protein. The sample records approximately 16,000 distinct CDR3 sequences, roughly 77% being singletons. The source material was CD4+ T cells from blood, cultured in vitro. These receptors all come from a human donor who had recovered from COVID-19.

The chain is built from TRBV5-6 and TRBJ1-5; D is possibly TRBD1 (5 bases). Germline V gives CDR1 SGHDT, CDR2 YYEEEE. V lost 4 bases, J lost 2 bases, and 19 bases lay in between. The CDR3 length is 17 residues. CDR3 nucleotides: TGTGCCAGCAGCCCGGGACTCCTCCTAGCGGGCAATCAGCCCCAGCATTTT. Translated, it gives CASSPGLLLAGNQPQHF.

The rearrangement uses TRBV20-1 and TRBJ2-2; TRBD1 aligns across 10 bases. The CDR3 sequence is 14 residues long. Germline V gene sequence: CDR1 DFQATT, CDR2 SNEGSKA (reference sequence). Trimming took 2 bases from V and 6 from J; bases not matched to a gene: 3. This CDR3 is CSARSGQGAGELFF. The DNA for the CDR3 is TGCAGTGCTAGATCTGGACAGGGGGCCGGGGAGCTGTTTTTT.

This clonotype was found once. The chain links TRBV4-3 to TRBJ1-2; no clear D. Germline-derived CDR1 and CDR2 are LGHNA and YSLEER. Trimming cost V 0 bases and J 4 bases, with 12 bases left between them. The CDR3 consists of 15 residues. The CDR3 here is CASSQEIALSYGYTF. CDR3 DNA sequence: TGCGCCAGCAGCCAAGAAATAGCCCTGTCCTATGGCTACACCTTC.

A word on this clonotype: The germline gene is not matched at one end of the junction; a read error may be the cause. The DNA for the CDR3 is TGTGCCAGCAGTTACTCTGAACTAGCGGGAAACGGCGAGCAGTACTTC. Protein product: CASSYSELAGNGEQYF. The chain combines TRBV10-3 with TRBJ2-7, with 10 positions matching TRBD2. This CDR3 comprises 16 residues. Looked up from germline, CDR1 is ENHRY and CDR2 is SYGVKD.

This chain joins TRBV19 and TRBJ1-5, with D unclear. The CDR3 sequence is 14 residues long. Trimming left V 7 bases short and J 3 bases short, with 13 bases between. Germline values: CDR1 LNHDA, CDR2 SQIVND (reference sequence). The DNA for the CDR3 is TGTGCCAGTACCTACCGGGCTAACAATCAGCCCCAGCATTTT. Translated, it gives CASTYRANNQPQHF.

The chain links TRBV5-8 to TRBJ1-5; 11 positions match TRBD1. Unmatched junction bases numbered 3, after V lost 1 base and J lost 6 bases. There are 15 residues in the CDR3. Germline CDR1 is SGHTS and CDR2 is YDEGEE. The CDR3 region is CASSLMGQGGQPQHF. The CDR3 bases are TGTGCCAGCAGCTTGATGGGACAGGGGGGTCAGCCCCAGCATTTT.

This clonotype was picked up a small number of times. The V and J genes are TRBV2 and TRBJ1-2; 9 bases are shared with TRBD1. The CDR3 has 13 residues. J gave up 4 bases and V 6 bases, and 3 bases lay outside the gene matches. Looked up from germline, CDR1 is SNHLY and CDR2 is FYNNEI. The CDR3 reads CASSVTGGYGYTF. CDR3 sequence (DNA): TGTGCCAGCAGCGTGACAGGGGGCTATGGCTACACCTTC.

The chain couples TRBV7-2 to TRBJ1-2, with no clear D. Deletions cut 3 bases from V and 4 bases from J, with 3 bases between. The CDR3 consists of 11 residues. In germline, CDR1 is SGHTA, CDR2 FQGNSA. CDR3 coding DNA: TGTGCCAGCAGCTTTGGCTATGGCTACACCTTC. It encodes CASSFGYGYTF.

In its sample, this clonotype was seen once. The chain combines TRBV7-2 with TRBJ1-4; maybe TRBD1 (6 bases). The CDR3 is 15 residues long. Germline CDR1 is SGHTA and CDR2 is FQGNSA. V gave up 4 bases and J gave up 7 bases, with 16 bases separating them. The CDR3 is CASSSGGGWGEKLFF. As DNA, the CDR3 is TGTGCCAGCAGCTCGGGCGGGGGCTGGGGTGAAAAACTGTTTTTT. The full variable domain, in which reference TRBV7-2 and TRBJ1-4 provide the parts outside the CDR3, is GAGVSQSPSNKVTEKGKDVELRCDPISGHTALYWYRQSLGQGLEFLIYFQGNSAPDKSGLPSDRFSAERTGGSVSTLTIQRTQQEDSAVYLCASSSGGGWGEKLFFGSGTQLSVL.

The chain couples TRBV6-5 to TRBJ2-3, with 8 bases that match TRBD2. CDR3 size: 16 residues. Germline CDR1 reads MNHEY; CDR2 reads SVGAGI. V shed 0 bases, J shed 10 bases, and the junction held 12 bases outside the gene matches. The DNA for the CDR3 is TGTGCCAGCAGTTACTCGATCGGGGCGGGAGGACATCCGCAGTATTTT. This encodes CASSYSIGAGGHPQYF.

V usage is TRBV7-3 and J usage is TRBJ2-3; 12 nucleotides line up with TRBD2. Germline trimming cut 5 bases from V and 6 bases from J; bases unmatched to any gene: 18. CDR3 length: 19 amino acids. Germline CDR1 reads SGHTA; CDR2 reads FQGTGA. In DNA form, the CDR3 reads TGTGCCAGCAGCACCCGACTAGCGGGAGACCCCCACGGTCGTGATACGCAGTATTTT. Its protein is CASSTRLAGDPHGRDTQYF.

The chain uses TRBV20-1 and TRBJ2-7, with D perhaps matching TRBD2 (5 bases). Germline V gene sequence: CDR1 DFQATT, CDR2 SNEGSKA (reference sequence). The CDR3 runs to 14 residues. Trimming stripped 3 bases from V and 2 bases from J, with 14 bases between. The CDR3 coding sequence is TGCAGTGCTAGTGGCGGGTACTCACCCTACGAGCAGTACTTC. Its protein is CSASGGYSPYEQYF.

This CDR3 reads CASSDRAGQPQHF. As DNA, the CDR3 is TGTGCCTCTTCCGACAGGGCGGGTCAGCCCCAGCATTTT. The chain recombines TRBV30 with TRBJ1-5; 7 bases match TRBD1. This CDR3 is built from 13 residues. Germline CDR1 GTSNPN, CDR2 SVGIG (reference sequence). The trim removed 7 bases at V and 6 bases at J, leaving 9 bases unmatched.

This chain links TRBV7-6 with TRBJ1-2; D perhaps matches TRBD1 (5 bases). CDR1 SGHVS and CDR2 FNYEAQ come from the germline V gene. V was cut by 1 base and J by 6 bases, with 12 bases left in between. The CDR3 runs 14 residues. CDR3 nucleotide sequence: TGTGCCAGCAGCTTAGGGCAGGGTCACGATGGCTACACCTTC. It specifies CASSLGQGHDGYTF.

This clonotype was detected only a few times. The chain carries TRBV20-1 and TRBJ1-2; 12 bases map to TRBD1. Per germline, CDR1 DFQATT and CDR2 SNEGSKA (reference sequence). The CDR3 is 13 amino acids. With V trimmed by 5 bases and J by 8 bases, 6 bases remained unmatched. CDR3 residues: CSAGWGQGAGYTF. As DNA, the CDR3 is TGCAGTGCTGGGTGGGGACAGGGGGCGGGCTACACCTTC.

J is TRBJ1-4 and V is TRBV6-1, with D maybe TRBD1 (5 bases). V dropped 10 bases and J dropped 8 bases, with 17 bases sitting between them. The CDR3 consists of 13 residues. From germline, CDR1 is MNHNS and CDR2 SASEGT. The CDR3 DNA follows: TGTGCCACCAGGGCCATGAGAGGGGAAAAACTGTTTTTT. Translation: CATRAMRGEKLFF.

The rearrangement links TRBV6-1 to TRBJ1-5; unclear D gene. V shed 3 bases and J shed 0 bases, with 9 bases lying between them. Germline V CDR1 and CDR2: MNHNS, SASEGT. This CDR3 contains 15 residues. As DNA, the CDR3 is TGTGCCAGCAGTGAGGTTCCAAATAGCAATCAGCCCCAGCATTTT. This encodes CASSEVPNSNQPQHF.

The V gene is TRBV6-1, the J gene TRBJ2-2; D gene ambiguous. Germline V gene lookup returns CDR1 MNHNS and CDR2 SASEGT. The CDR3 runs to 15 residues. Trimming shortened V by 7 bases and J by 0 bases, and 12 bases separated the two germline ends. The CDR3 region has the DNA TGTGCCAGCACTGATGTCAGCCCGAACACCGGGGAGCTGTTTTTT. This translates into CASTDVSPNTGELFF.

The chain recombines TRBV10-3 with TRBJ1-1, with D perhaps TRBD1 (6 bases). V dropped 0 bases and J dropped 5 bases, with 16 bases sitting between them. There are 16 residues in the CDR3. Looked up from germline, CDR1 is ENHRY and CDR2 is SYGVKD. The DNA of the CDR3 is TGTGCCATCAGTGAGTCGCTCAGGGGACGAGGGACTGAAGCTTTCTTT. Encoded protein: CAISESLRGRGTEAFF.

J is TRBJ2-1 and V is TRBV6-5; a weak D match, TRBD2 (5 bases). Per germline, CDR1 MNHEY and CDR2 SVGAGI. Trimming left V 0 bases short and J 2 bases short, with 14 bases between. This CDR3 is built from 17 residues. The CDR3 spells CASSYSKVARAYNEQFF. CDR3 nucleotides: TGTGCCAGCAGTTACTCGAAGGTAGCGCGGGCCTACAATGAGCAGTTCTTC.

V is TRBV6-1 and J is TRBJ1-1; TRBD1 matches at 10 bases. V lost 5 bases to trimming and J lost 6 bases; unmatched junction nucleotides: 6. CDR1 and CDR2 (germline): MNHNS, SASEGT. This CDR3 contains 14 residues. CDR3 coding DNA: TGTGCCAGCAGTAGACCGACAGGGGGCGCTGAAGCTTTCTTT. This translates into CASSRPTGGAEAFF.

This chain links TRBV15 with TRBJ2-3; D might be TRBD2 (5 bases). The CDR3 covers 16 residues. The V gene's germline CDR1 is LNHNV and CDR2 YYDKDF (reference sequence). V lost 1 base, J lost 0 bases, and 11 bases lay in between. The CDR3 protein is CATSRGGGFSTDTQYF. The CDR3 DNA follows: TGTGCCACCAGCAGAGGAGGAGGATTTAGCACAGATACGCAGTATTTT.

The rearrangement links TRBV20-1 to TRBJ2-1, with 8 bases matching TRBD1. After removal of 0 bases from V and 2 bases from J, the junction contained 9 bases not matched to a gene. Per germline, CDR1 DFQATT and CDR2 SNEGSKA (reference sequence). The CDR3 is 17 amino acids. The CDR3 DNA is TGCAGTGCTAGAGATCCTCGGACAGGGCGAACCTACAATGAGCAGTTCTTC. Protein sequence: CSARDPRTGRTYNEQFF.

The genes are TRBV7-9 and TRBJ1-6; D unresolved. Germline V gives CDR1 SEHNR, CDR2 FQNEAQ (reference sequence). Trimming removed 5 bases from V and 8 bases from J, with 16 bases in between. The CDR3 is made up of 15 amino acids. This CDR3 is CASSLGRSDHSPLHF. CDR3 DNA sequence: TGTGCCAGCAGCCTAGGCCGGAGTGATCATTCACCCCTCCACTTT.

The chain links TRBV7-2 to TRBJ2-2; D may be TRBD1 (6 bases). Trimming removed 5 bases at V and 5 bases at J, with 15 bases between. Germline V CDR1 and CDR2: SGHTA, FQGNSA. The CDR3 length is 15 residues. CDR3 loop: CASSPRGPGTGELFF. The CDR3 region has the DNA TGTGCCAGCAGCCCCAGGGGACCTGGGACCGGGGAGCTGTTTTTT. The whole variable domain, remainder taken from reference TRBV7-2 and TRBJ2-2, is GAGVSQSPSNKVTEKGKDVELRCDPISGHTALYWYRQSLGQGLEFLIYFQGNSAPDKSGLPSDRFSAERTGGSVSTLTIQRTQQEDSAVYLCASSPRGPGTGELFFGEGSRLTVL.

The chain couples TRBV10-3 to TRBJ1-2, with 11 bases aligning to TRBD1. The CDR3 is made up of 16 amino acids. The germline V gene encodes CDR1 ENHRY and CDR2 SYGVKD. V shed 5 bases and J 4 bases; nucleotides not matched to a gene: 9. CDR3 loop: CAISSDRGQASYGYTF. DNA for the CDR3: TGTGCCATCAGTTCGGACAGGGGGCAAGCAAGCTATGGCTACACCTTC.

The V call is TRBV7-2, the J call TRBJ1-1, with D unresolved. Germline V CDR1 and CDR2: SGHTA, FQGNSA. Trimming took off 5 bases at V and 0 bases at J, with 13 bases between the two ends. The CDR3 covers 15 residues. The CDR3: CASSRPFAVNTEAFF. CDR3 coding DNA: TGTGCCAGCAGCAGGCCATTCGCAGTGAACACTGAAGCTTTCTTT.

The genes are TRBV15 and TRBJ1-1; unclear D gene. CDR1 and CDR2 from the germline V gene are LNHNV and YYDKDF (reference sequence). CDR3 length: 19 residues. Trimming pared 0 bases from V and 0 bases from J, leaving 20 bases between. The CDR3 region has the DNA TGTGCCACCAGCAGAGATGGGAGATACTCCTCCGACATGAACACTGAAGCTTTCTTT. This encodes CATSRDGRYSSDMNTEAFF. Full variable domain (outside the CDR3, taken from reference TRBV15 and TRBJ1-1): DAMVIQNPRYQVTQFGKPVTLSCSQTLNHNVMYWYQQKSSQAPKLLFHYYDKDFNNEADTPDNFQSRRPNTSFCFLDIRSPGLGDTAMYLCATSRDGRYSSDMNTEAFFGQGTRLTVV.